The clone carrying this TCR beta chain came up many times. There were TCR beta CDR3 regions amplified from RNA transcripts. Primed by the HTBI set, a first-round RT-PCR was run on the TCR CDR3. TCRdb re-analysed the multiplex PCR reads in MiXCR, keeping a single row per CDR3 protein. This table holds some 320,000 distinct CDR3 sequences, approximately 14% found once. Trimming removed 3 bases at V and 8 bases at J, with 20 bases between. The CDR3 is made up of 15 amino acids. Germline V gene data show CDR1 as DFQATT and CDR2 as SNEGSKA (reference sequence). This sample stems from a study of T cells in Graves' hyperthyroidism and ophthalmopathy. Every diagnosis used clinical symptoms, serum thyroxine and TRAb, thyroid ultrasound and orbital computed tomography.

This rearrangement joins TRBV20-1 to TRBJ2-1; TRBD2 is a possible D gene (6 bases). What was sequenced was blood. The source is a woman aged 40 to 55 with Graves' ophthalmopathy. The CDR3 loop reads CSASTTSSEPHEQFF. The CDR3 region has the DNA TGCAGTGCTAGCACCACTAGCAGTGAGCCCCATGAGCAGTTCTTC.